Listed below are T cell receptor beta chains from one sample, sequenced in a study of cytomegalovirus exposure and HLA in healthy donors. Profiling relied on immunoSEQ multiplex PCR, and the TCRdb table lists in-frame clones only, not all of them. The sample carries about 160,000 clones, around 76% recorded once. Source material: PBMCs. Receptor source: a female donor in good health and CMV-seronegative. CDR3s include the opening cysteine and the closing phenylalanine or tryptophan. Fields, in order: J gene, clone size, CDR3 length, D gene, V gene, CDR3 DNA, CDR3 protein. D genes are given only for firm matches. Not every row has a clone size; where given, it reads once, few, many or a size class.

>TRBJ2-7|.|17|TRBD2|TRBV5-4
TGTGCCAGCAGCTTTGGGACTAGCGGGAGGGTAGCCTACGAGCAGTACTTC
CASSFGTSGRVAYEQYF
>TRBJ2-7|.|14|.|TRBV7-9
TGTGCCAGCAGCGGGGGGGGCAGAACCTACGAGCAGTACTTC
CASSGGGRTYEQYF
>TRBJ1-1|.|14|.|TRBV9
TGTGCCAGCAGCCCCGAGCGGGTTAACACTGAAGCTTTCTTT
CASSPERVNTEAFF
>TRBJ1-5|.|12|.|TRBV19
TGTGCCAGTAGTATGGGGGGTCAGCCCCAGCATTTT
CASSMGGQPQHF
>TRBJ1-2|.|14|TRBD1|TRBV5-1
TGCGCCAGCAGCTGGGACAGGGCGCACTATGGCTACACCTTC
CASSWDRAHYGYTF
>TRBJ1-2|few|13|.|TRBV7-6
TGTGCCAGCAGCTTAGGAACCGCTTCAGATGTCACCTTC
CASSLGTASDVTF
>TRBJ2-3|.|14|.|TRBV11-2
TGTGCCAGCAGCTTAGAACCGCGGGGAGATACGCAGTATTTT
CASSLEPRGDTQYF
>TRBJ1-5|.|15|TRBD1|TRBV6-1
TGTGCCAGCAGCTCGGACAGGGGCAGCAATCAGCCCCAGCATTTT
CASSSDRGSNQPQHF
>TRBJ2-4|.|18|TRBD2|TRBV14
TGTGCCAGCAGCCAAGATAGAGACGGGGGGGTTTCCAAAAACATTCAGTACTTC
CASSQDRDGGVSKNIQYF
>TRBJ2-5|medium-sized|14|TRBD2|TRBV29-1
TGCAGCACTGCAGGCTCCGGCGGGGGAGAGACCCAGTACTTC
CSTAGSGGGETQYF
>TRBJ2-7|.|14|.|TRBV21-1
TGTGCCAGCAGCAAAGTGGCACCCTCCTACGAGCAGTACTTC
CASSKVAPSYEQYF
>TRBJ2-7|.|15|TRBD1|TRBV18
TGTGCCAGCTCCCCACGGGAACGACAGGGGGACGAGCAGTACTTC
CASSPRERQGDEQYF
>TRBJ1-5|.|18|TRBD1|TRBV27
TGTGCCAGCAGTTCCCAGCTCGTGGAGGGGGCAGGCAATCAGCCCCAGCATTTT
CASSSQLVEGAGNQPQHF
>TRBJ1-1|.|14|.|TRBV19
TGTGCCAGTAGCATTCTGACAGGTAACACTGAAGCTTTCTTT
CASSILTGNTEAFF
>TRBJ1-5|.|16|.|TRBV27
TGTGCCAGTAGTCCCCGAGACTGGTTTAGCAATCAGCCCCAGCATTTT
CASSPRDWFSNQPQHF
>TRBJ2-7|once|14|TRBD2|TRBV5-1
TGCGCCAGCAGCTTCCAGGGAGGGACCTACGAGCAGTACTTC
CASSFQGGTYEQYF
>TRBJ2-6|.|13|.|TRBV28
TGTGCCAGCAGGGAGTCTGGGGCCAACGTCCTGACTTTC
CASRESGANVLTF
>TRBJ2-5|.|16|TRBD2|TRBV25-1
TGTGCCAGCAGCCCGGGGGGTAGCGGGAGATTCGGGACCCAGTACTTC
CASSPGGSGRFGTQYF
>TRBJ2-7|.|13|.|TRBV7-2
TGTGCCAGCAGACCCACGGGGTCCTACGAGCAGTACTTC
CASRPTGSYEQYF
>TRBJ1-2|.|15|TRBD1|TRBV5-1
TGCGCCAGCTCCCAGGGGGCGCCTCTCAACTATGGCTACACCTTC
CASSQGAPLNYGYTF
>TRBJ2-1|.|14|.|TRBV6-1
TGTGCCAGCAAAGGGGGTCCCTCCTACAATGAGCAGTTCTTC
CASKGGPSYNEQFF
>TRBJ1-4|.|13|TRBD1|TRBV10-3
TGTGCCACCGGGACAGGGATCGATGAAAAACTGTTTTTT
CATGTGIDEKLFF
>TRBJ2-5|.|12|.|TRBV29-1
TGCAGCGTTAACGAGGGCGTGGAGACCCAGTACTTC
CSVNEGVETQYF
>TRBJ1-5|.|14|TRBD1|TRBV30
TGTGCCTGGAACACCCAGGGGGCCGGACAGCCCCAGCATTTT
CAWNTQGAGQPQHF
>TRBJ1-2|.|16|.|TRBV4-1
TGCGCCAGCAGCCAAGATGTTCAGGGTTCTGGCTATGGCTACACCTTC
CASSQDVQGSGYGYTF
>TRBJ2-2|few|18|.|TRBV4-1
TGCGCCAGCAGCCAAGGGGTTTTTAGGGGCGTCGGCACCGGGGAGCTGTTTTTT
CASSQGVFRGVGTGELFF
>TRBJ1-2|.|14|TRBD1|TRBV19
TGTGCCAGTAGTATAGTTGGGGGACAGGGGTTCGTCTCCTTC
CASSIVGGQGFVSF
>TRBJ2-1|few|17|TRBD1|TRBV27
TGTGCCAGCAGTTTAGGCCCCGGGACAGGGGAAAACAATGAGCAGTTCTTC
CASSLGPGTGENNEQFF
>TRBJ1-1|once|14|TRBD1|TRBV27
TGTGCCAGCAGTTTACAGGGGGCGAGGACTGAAGCTTTCTTT
CASSLQGARTEAFF
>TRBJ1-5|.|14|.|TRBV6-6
TGTGCCAGCAGCGAGTCGTATAGCAATCAGCCCCAGCATTTT
CASSESYSNQPQHF
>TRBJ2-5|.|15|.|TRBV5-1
TGCGCCAGCAGCTTATCCGGGACTCAAGGGGAGACCCAGTACTTC
CASSLSGTQGETQYF